The 13 T cell receptor beta chains below all came from one sample that was sequenced in a study of shared clonotypes between healthy human individuals. Clones were sequenced by immunoSEQ multiplex PCR, and TCRdb holds only the in-frame ones, with some missing. The data show about 2 million clones, 90% to 95% seen once. Sequencing used naive CD4+ T cells sorted from blood. This sample's subset: CD45RA+ positively selected. The receptors originated from a man aged 18 to 30 in good health.

The chain uses TRBV5-4 and TRBJ1-2; TRBD1 aligns across 7 bases. This CDR3 is 13 amino acids long. The trim removed 2 bases at V and 4 bases at J, leaving 2 bases unmatched. Germline values: CDR1 SGHNT, CDR2 YYREEE (reference sequence). The CDR3 DNA reads as TGTGCCAGCAGCTTCGACAGGGCCTATGGCTACACCTTC. Encoded protein: CASSFDRAYGYTF.

The chain carries TRBV5-1 and TRBJ2-1, with D perhaps TRBD2 (5 bases). V lost 0 bases and J lost 6, with 22 bases in between. The CDR3 length is 18 residues. The germline V gene has CDR1 SGHRS and CDR2 YFSETQ. In nucleotides, the CDR3 is TGCGCCAGCAGCTTGGGGGTCCTTAGCGCTTCGGGCCTCAATGAGCAGTTCTTC. It is translated as CASSLGVLSASGLNEQFF.

The chain links TRBV18 to TRBJ1-4; 9 positions match TRBD1. Trimming removed 4 bases from V and 8 bases from J; junction bases left unmatched: 11. The CDR3 is made up of 16 amino acids. From germline, CDR1 is KGHSH and CDR2 LQKENI. This chain's CDR3 is CASSLLTGQGSEKLFF. The DNA of the CDR3 is TGTGCCAGCTCACTCCTGACGGGACAGGGAAGCGAAAAACTGTTTTTT.

This clone was seen just once. CDR3 in amino acids: CASSLATGGPSSPLHF. The CDR3 DNA follows: TGCGCCAGCAGCTTGGCCACGGGGGGTCCAAGTTCACCCCTCCACTTT. This rearrangement joins TRBV5-1 to TRBJ1-6; D is possibly TRBD1 (5 bases). The CDR3 contains 16 residues. V was trimmed by 0 bases and J by 9 bases, leaving 16 bases between them. From germline, CDR1 is SGHRS and CDR2 YFSETQ.

V and J are TRBV6-1 and TRBJ2-7; D is tentatively TRBD1 or TRBD2 (5 bases each). Germline V gives CDR1 MNHNS, CDR2 SASEGT. V lost 6 bases, J lost 6 bases, and 12 bases lay in between. This CDR3 has 12 amino acids. The CDR3: CASRVGTLEQYF. The CDR3 DNA is TGTGCCAGCAGGGTCGGGACGCTCGAGCAGTACTTC.

The chain combines TRBV11-2 with TRBJ1-2, with unresolved D. From germline, CDR1 is SGHAT and CDR2 FQNNGV. The CDR3 spans 14 residues. V lost 1 base and J lost 4, with 10 bases in between. In nucleotides, the CDR3 is TGTGCCAGCAGCTTAGGCGGGTCCGGCTATGGCTACACCTTC. Residues: CASSLGGSGYGYTF.

As to this clone: The identical CDR3 is also encoded by other nucleotide sequences in the sample. V usage is TRBV28 and J usage is TRBJ2-5; possible D gene TRBD2, 6 bases. Trimming shortened V by 1 base and J by 2 bases, and 8 bases separated the two germline ends. CDR1 is MDHEN and CDR2 is SYDVKM in the germline V gene. This CDR3 is built from 14 residues. The CDR3 sequence is CASSLSGGQETQYF. In nucleotides, the CDR3 is TGTGCCAGCAGTTTATCCGGGGGTCAAGAGACCCAGTACTTC.

Of note for this clone: This could be a read error, since a much larger clone is one nucleotide away. The V and J genes are TRBV5-1 and TRBJ1-2; D is unresolved. The germline CDR1 and CDR2 sequences are SGHRS and YFSETQ. The CDR3 contains 14 residues. Between the trimmed V and J ends, which lost 0 bases and 7 bases, there was a span of 13 bases. In DNA form, the CDR3 reads TGCGCCAGCAGCTTGGCCGTAGGGTACTGTGGCTACACCTTC. It yields the protein CASSLAVGYCGYTF.

The chain has TRBV5-1 and TRBJ1-3; the D gene is possibly TRBD1 (5 bases). Trimming removed 4 bases from V and 2 bases from J, with 16 bases in between. The germline CDR1 and CDR2 sequences are SGHRS and YFSETQ. This CDR3 is 16 amino acids long. The chain's CDR3 is CASSPLFGGAGNTIYF. The CDR3 DNA is TGCGCCAGCAGCCCTCTTTTCGGGGGAGCTGGAAACACCATATATTTT.

J is TRBJ1-2 and V is TRBV5-1; the D gene is possibly TRBD1 (6 bases). Trimming shortened V by 6 bases and J by 2 bases, and 17 bases separated the two germline ends. The CDR3 runs 15 residues. Germline V gene sequence: CDR1 SGHRS, CDR2 YFSETQ. CDR3 sequence (DNA): TGCGCCAGCACACCGGCCGGGGGCACCAACTATGGCTACACCTTC. This sequence encodes CASTPAGGTNYGYTF.

The gene calls are TRBV30 and TRBJ1-6; 12 bases are a match to TRBD1. Unmatched junction bases numbered 7, after V lost 3 bases and J lost 7 bases. The CDR3 is 16 residues long. The germline gives CDR1 GTSNPN, CDR2 SVGIG (reference sequence). Here the CDR3 DNA reads TGTGCCTGGAGCCCCCCGGGACAGGGGGCGAATTCACCCCTCCACTTT. Residues: CAWSPPGQGANSPLHF.

The chain uses TRBV5-4 and TRBJ2-7, with 7 bases aligning to TRBD1. The J segment lost 4 bases and the V segment lost 4 bases, leaving 5 bases of the junction unmatched. Germline CDR1 is SGHNT and CDR2 is YYREEE (reference sequence). This CDR3 has 13 amino acids. The CDR3 loop reads CASSPDRRYEQYF. CDR3 in DNA: TGTGCCAGCAGCCCGGACAGGCGGTACGAGCAGTACTTC.

The chain couples TRBV6-1 to TRBJ2-7; 9 nucleotides align to TRBD2. The CDR3 loop spans 13 amino acids. J gave up 1 base and V 6 bases, and 1 base lay outside the gene matches. Germline V gene data show CDR1 as MNHNS and CDR2 as SASEGT. CDR3 nucleotide sequence: TGTGCCAGCAGGAGCGGGGGGTCCTACGAGCAGTACTTC. Translated: CASRSGGSYEQYF.